This T cell receptor (beta chain) was recorded in a study of patients and donors after allogeneic stem cell transplantation (dated by TCRdb to the early 2020s). Receptor libraries were prepared by RT-PCR. The reads were generated on a NextSeq 550. Through fastp at Q25 and MiXCR, TCRdb rebuilt clones from the public reads, retaining in-frame beta chains. Merged by CDR3 protein, the rows form single entries marked with the most common genes and DNA. Across this sample there are more than 150,000 distinct CDR3 sequences, with 41% seen only once. The ten biggest clones cover 33% of the sample. V is cut back by 3 bases and J by 3 bases, with 6 bases in the junction unmatched. The CDR3 sequence holds 15 residues, the cysteine and phenylalanine included. Of all the DNA, just the CDR3 is kept, 45 bases in frame from base 1. As encoded in the germline V gene, CDR1 is SGDLS while CDR2 is YYNGEE. This clonotype was observed a handful of times. Its antigen remains undetermined. Base qualities are missing; no much larger clone stands one base away.

This TCR derives from a human donor who was either an allogeneic HSCT recipient or a stem cell or donor lymphocyte infusion donor (not recorded which). It is not recorded whose cells these are; they may come from a transplant donor. The rearrangement combines TRBV9 with TRBJ1-2; 9 junctional bases match TRBD1. Sequenced sample: blood, either unsorted or a sorted T cell fraction (not recorded which). The CDR3 protein sequence reads: CASSASHRGHYGYTF. The sequenced DNA: TGTGCCAGCAGCGCTAGTCACAGGGGGCACTATGGCTACACCTTC.